This TCR beta chain was observed in a study of T cell changes during pregnancy in multiple sclerosis. Using immunoSEQ multiplex PCR, the repertoire was profiled, and TCRdb retains in-frame clones only, with some absent. The sample has about 60,000 clones, about 90% seen once. In germline, CDR1 is LNHDA, CDR2 SQIVND (reference sequence). V gave up 3 bases and J gave up 2 bases; unmatched junction bases: 6. The CDR3 covers 16 residues. J is TRBJ2-3 and V is TRBV19, with 9 positions matching TRBD2. The input for sequencing was CD4+ T cells from peripheral blood mononuclear cells, taken in the first trimester of pregnancy. The TCR sequence derives from a female donor with multiple sclerosis, enrolled in a pregnancy study. The CDR3 DNA follows: TGTGCCAGTAGTATTCTTCAGCGGGGGGACACAGATACGCAGTATTTT. Translated, it gives CASSILQRGDTDTQYF.